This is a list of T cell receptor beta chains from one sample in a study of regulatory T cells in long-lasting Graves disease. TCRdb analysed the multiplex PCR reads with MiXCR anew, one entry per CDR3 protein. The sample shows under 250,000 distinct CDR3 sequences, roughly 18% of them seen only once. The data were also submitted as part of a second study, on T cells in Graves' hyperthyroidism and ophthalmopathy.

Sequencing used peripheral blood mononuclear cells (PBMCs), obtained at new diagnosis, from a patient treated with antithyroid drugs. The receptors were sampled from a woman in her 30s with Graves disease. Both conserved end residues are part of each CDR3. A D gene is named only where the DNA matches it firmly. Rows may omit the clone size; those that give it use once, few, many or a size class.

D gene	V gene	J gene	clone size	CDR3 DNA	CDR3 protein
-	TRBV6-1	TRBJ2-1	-	TGTGCCAGCAGTGGAAGAGCGGGCGCGACCTACAATGAGCAGTTCTTC	CASSGRAGATYNEQFF
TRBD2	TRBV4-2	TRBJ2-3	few	TGTGCCAGCAGCCAAGATGAGTGGGCTAGCGGGGGAACAGATACGCAGTATTTT	CASSQDEWASGGTDTQYF
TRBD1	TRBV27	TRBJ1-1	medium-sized	TGTGCCAGCTCCTCCTCAGGGGGGAACACTGAAGCTTTCTTT	CASSSSGGNTEAFF
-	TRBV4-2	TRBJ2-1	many	TGTGCCAGCAGCCAAGAAAGCGACAGGGCGGGAATGTATGAGCAGTTCTTC	CASSQESDRAGMYEQFF
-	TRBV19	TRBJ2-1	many	TGTGCCAGTAGTACGGCTCTCTCCTACAATGAGCAGTTCTTC	CASSTALSYNEQFF
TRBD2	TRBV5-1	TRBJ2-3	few	TGCGCCAGCAGCTTTGGGACTAGTGCTTCTAGCACAGATACGCAGTATTTT	CASSFGTSASSTDTQYF
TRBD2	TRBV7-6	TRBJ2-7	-	TGTGCCAGCAGACCTATAGCGGGAGTTTTCTACGAGCAGTACTTC	CASRPIAGVFYEQYF
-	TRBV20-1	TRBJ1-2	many	TGCAGTGCTAGAGACTCCGGGCCAGGTCGTGGCTACACCTTC	CSARDSGPGRGYTF
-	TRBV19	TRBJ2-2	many	TGTGCCAGTAGTGGGACCGGCACCGGGGAGCTGTTTTTT	CASSGTGTGELFF
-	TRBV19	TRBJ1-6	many	TGTGCCAGTCGCATCGCGGGGGTTAATTCACCCCTCCACTTT	CASRIAGVNSPLHF
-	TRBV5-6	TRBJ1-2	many	TGTGCCAGCAGCTTGGAAGAGGGGAACTATGGCTACACCTTC	CASSLEEGNYGYTF
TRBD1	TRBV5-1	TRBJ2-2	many	TGCGCCAGCAGCCCTCGACAGGGCTCGACCGGGGAGCTGTTTTTT	CASSPRQGSTGELFF
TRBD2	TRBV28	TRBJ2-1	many	TGTGCCAGCAGTTTATCCTTAGCGGGAACGCATGAGCAGTTCTTC	CASSLSLAGTHEQFF
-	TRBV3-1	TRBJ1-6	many	TGTGCCAGCAGCCCTCAGGGTTCACCCCTCCACTTT	CASSPQGSPLHF
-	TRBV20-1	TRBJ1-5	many	TGCAGTGCTAGAGATATTAGCGGCAATCAGCCCCAGCATTTT	CSARDISGNQPQHF
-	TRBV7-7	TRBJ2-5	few	TGTGCTAGCAGCCCGACAGGGGAGGGGGAGACCCAGTACTTC	CASSPTGEGETQYF
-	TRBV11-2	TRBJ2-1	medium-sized	TGTGCCAGCAGCTTAGACAGGGGCAATGAGCAGTTCTTC	CASSLDRGNEQFF
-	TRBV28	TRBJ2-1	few	TGTGCCAGCAAGTCGCAGGGAAATGAGCAGTTCTTC	CASKSQGNEQFF
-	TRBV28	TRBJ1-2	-	TGTGCCAGCAGTTTACGACCTGGGGGATCCGGTGGCTACACCTTC	CASSLRPGGSGGYTF
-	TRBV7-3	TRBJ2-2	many	TGTGCCAGCAGCCCACTAGTAAACACCGGGGAGCTGTTTTTT	CASSPLVNTGELFF
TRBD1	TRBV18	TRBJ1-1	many	TGTGCCAGCTCACCTCAAGGGGGCGCCACTGAAGCTTTCTTT	CASSPQGGATEAFF
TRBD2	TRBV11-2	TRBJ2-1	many	TGTGCCAGCAGCTCGGATGCACTAGCGGGGAGCTCGCAGTTCTTC	CASSSDALAGSSQFF
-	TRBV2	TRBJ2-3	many	TGTGCCAGCAGTCGGGACTGGAGCACAGATACGCAGTATTTT	CASSRDWSTDTQYF
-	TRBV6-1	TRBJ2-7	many	TGTGCCAGCAGCAGCACCGGACTGCCCGGGACCTACGAGCAGTACTTC	CASSSTGLPGTYEQYF
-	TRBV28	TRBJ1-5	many	TGTGCCAGCAGTTTTAAGGGCCGTAGCAATCAGCCCCAGCATTTT	CASSFKGRSNQPQHF
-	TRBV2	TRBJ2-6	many	TGTGCCAGCAGTGTCGGGGGAGCTGGGGCCAACGTCCTGACTTTC	CASSVGGAGANVLTF
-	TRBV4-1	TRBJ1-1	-	TGCGCCAGCAGCCAAGATGGGGCAGCTAACACTGAAGCTTTCTTT	CASSQDGAANTEAFF
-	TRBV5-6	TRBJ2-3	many	TGTGCCAGCACCTATTTGGGGCCCGGAGATACGCAGTATTTT	CASTYLGPGDTQYF
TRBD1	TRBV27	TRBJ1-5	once	TGTGCCAGCAGTTTATCGGGGGACAGGGTCAATCAGCCCCAGCATTTT	CASSLSGDRVNQPQHF
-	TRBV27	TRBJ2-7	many	TGTGCCAGCAGTTCCCGCCCGGGAGTGCGGAACGAGCAGTACTTC	CASSSRPGVRNEQYF
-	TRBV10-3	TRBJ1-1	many	TGTGCCATCAGTGAGAAGGGGAACACTGAAGCTTTCTTT	CAISEKGNTEAFF
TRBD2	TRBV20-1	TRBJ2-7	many	TGCAGTGCTAGAGATCATAGCGGGAGGCCCTACGAGCAGTACTTC	CSARDHSGRPYEQYF
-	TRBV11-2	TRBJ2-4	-	TGTGCCAGCAGCTTAGTTCGGGGTAGTAGGGCCAAAAACATTCAGTACTTC	CASSLVRGSRAKNIQYF
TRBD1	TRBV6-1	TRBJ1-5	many	TGTGCCAGCAGCCCATCCAGACAGGGAGGAAGAGGGATGGGGCATCAGCCCCAGCATTTT	CASSPSRQGGRGMGHQPQHF
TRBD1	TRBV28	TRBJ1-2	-	TGTGCCACCATTGACAGGGGGGACTATGGCTACACCTTC	CATIDRGDYGYTF
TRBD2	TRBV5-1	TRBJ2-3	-	TGCGCCAGCAGCTTGGCACCGACTAGCGGGCGCACAGATACGCAGTATTTT	CASSLAPTSGRTDTQYF
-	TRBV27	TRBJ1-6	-	TGTGCCAGCAGTTTAAAGGGCTGGAATTCACCCCTCCACTTT	CASSLKGWNSPLHF
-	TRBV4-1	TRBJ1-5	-	TGCGCCAGCAGCCAAGAAATGGGGCCCAAGCCCCAGCATTTT	CASSQEMGPKPQHF
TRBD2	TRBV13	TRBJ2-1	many	TGTGCCAGTACGAAAACGGGGGGTAACAATGAGCAGTTCTTC	CASTKTGGNNEQFF
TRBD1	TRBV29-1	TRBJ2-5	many	TGCAGCGTTGAAAGAGGACAGGTTGAGACCCAGTACTTC	CSVERGQVETQYF
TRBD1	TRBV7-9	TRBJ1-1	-	TGTGCCAGCAGTCCCGGACAGGGGTACCGCACTGAAGCTTTCTTT	CASSPGQGYRTEAFF
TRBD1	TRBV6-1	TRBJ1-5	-	TGTGCCAGCAGTGGGGACAGGGGGAACAATCAGCCCCAGCATTTT	CASSGDRGNNQPQHF
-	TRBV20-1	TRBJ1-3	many	TGCAGTTCGCAGAGCTCTGGAAACACCATATATTTT	CSSQSSGNTIYF
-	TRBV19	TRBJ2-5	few	TGTGCCAGTAGTATAAGGACGCAAGAGACCCAGTACTTC	CASSIRTQETQYF
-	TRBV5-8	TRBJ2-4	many	TGTGCCAGCAGCTTGGGGAGACACCCTGGGAACATTCAGTACTTC	CASSLGRHPGNIQYF